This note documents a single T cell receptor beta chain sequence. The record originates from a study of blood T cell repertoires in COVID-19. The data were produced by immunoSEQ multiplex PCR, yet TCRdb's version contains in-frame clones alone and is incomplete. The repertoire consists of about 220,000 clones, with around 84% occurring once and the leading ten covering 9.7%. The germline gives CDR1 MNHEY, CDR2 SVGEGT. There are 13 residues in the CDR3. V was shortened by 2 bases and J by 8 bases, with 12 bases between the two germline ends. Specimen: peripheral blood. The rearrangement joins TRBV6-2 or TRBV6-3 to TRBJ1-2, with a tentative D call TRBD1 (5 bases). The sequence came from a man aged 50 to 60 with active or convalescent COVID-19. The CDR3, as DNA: TGTGCCAGCAGTTACCTCGCAGGGTCCGGCTACACCTTC. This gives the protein CASSYLAGSGYTF.